The 22 T cell receptor beta chains listed next were all sequenced from one sample in a study of blood T cell repertoires in COVID-19. Using immunoSEQ multiplex PCR, the repertoire was profiled, and TCRdb retains in-frame clones only, with some absent. The data show a few hundred thousand clones, around four fifths seen once. The sequencing sample was made of peripheral blood. These receptors were collected from a woman aged 50 to 60 with acute or convalescent COVID-19.

J is TRBJ1-1 and V is TRBV10-3; 7 bases align to TRBD1. J lost 0 bases, V lost 6 bases, and 10 bases had no gene match. Germline V CDR1 and CDR2: ENHRY, SYGVKD. CDR3 length equals 16 residues. The CDR3 reads CAIRPWDSLMNTEAFF. CDR3 coding DNA: TGTGCCATCAGGCCATGGGACAGTTTAATGAACACTGAAGCTTTCTTT.

The V call is TRBV7-8, the J call TRBJ1-4; D remains ambiguous. Germline-derived CDR1 and CDR2 are SGHVS and FQNEAQ. The CDR3 is 15 residues long. V dropped 1 base and J dropped 4 bases, with 10 bases sitting between them. CDR3 residues: CASSLERSGNEKLFF. In DNA, the CDR3 is TGTGCCAGCAGCTTAGAGAGGTCGGGTAATGAAAAACTGTTTTTT.

The CDR3: CASSLTWLRDYGYTF. DNA of the CDR3: TGCGCCAGCAGCTTAACGTGGTTGCGCGACTATGGCTACACCTTC. The chain has TRBV5-1 and TRBJ1-2; D unclear. Germline CDR1 is SGHRS and CDR2 is YFSETQ. This CDR3 has 15 amino acids. V was trimmed by 2 bases and J by 3 bases, leaving 14 bases between them.

The J gene is TRBJ2-1, the V gene TRBV2; a possible D gene is TRBD1 (5 bases). Trimming stripped 2 bases from V and 8 bases from J, with 19 bases between. The CDR3 length is 16 residues. Germline V gene sequence: CDR1 SNHLY, CDR2 FYNNEI. The CDR3 nucleotides read TGTGCCAGCAGTGAAAGGGGTGGGGTTTCTATGTATGAGCAGTTCTTC. As protein: CASSERGGVSMYEQFF. Combining the CDR3 with reference TRBV2 and TRBJ2-1 gives the whole variable domain EPEVTQTPSHQVTQMGQEVILRCVPISNHLYFYWYRQILGQKVEFLVSFYNNEISEKSEIFDDQFSVERPDGSNFTLKIRSTKLEDSAMYFCASSERGGVSMYEQFFGPGTRLTVL.

V gene TRBV5-4 combines with J gene TRBJ2-7; 7 nucleotides agree with TRBD2. The V segment lost 4 bases and the J segment 3 bases; nucleotides outside the gene matches: 7. Germline V gives CDR1 SGHNT, CDR2 YYREEE (reference sequence). This CDR3 contains 14 residues. The CDR3 region is CASSQAGTNYEQYV. The CDR3 region has the DNA TGTGCCAGCAGCCAAGCGGGGACTAACTACGAGCAGTACGTC.

This clone has only one observation. The chain employs TRBV5-4 and TRBJ2-3; TRBD2 aligns across 12 bases. The CDR3 consists of 16 residues. CDR1 is SGHNT and CDR2 is YYREEE in the germline V gene (reference sequence). The J segment lost 4 bases and the V segment lost 4 bases, leaving 7 bases of the junction unmatched. DNA for the CDR3: TGTGCCAGCAGCATACTAGCGGGGGGCGTGGCAGATACGCAGTATTTT. Its translation: CASSILAGGVADTQYF.

This chain links TRBV7-2 with TRBJ2-3; 8 positions match TRBD2. The CDR3 has 16 amino acids. Trimming took 5 bases from V and 2 from J; bases not matched to a gene: 9. Germline V gene sequence: CDR1 SGHTA, CDR2 FQGNSA. The CDR3 DNA follows: TGTGCCAGCAGCCCTCGACGGGGGGGGACCACAGATACGCAGTATTTT. Encoded protein: CASSPRRGGTTDTQYF.

The table lists this clone with a few counts. The V and J genes are TRBV24-1 and TRBJ2-3; TRBD2 agrees at 10 bases. J was trimmed by 3 bases and V by 3 bases; bases with no gene match: 5. This CDR3 has 16 residues. CDR1 is KGHDR and CDR2 is SFDVKD in the germline V gene. CDR3 residues: CATSDPSGGATDTQYF. For the CDR3, the DNA is TGTGCCACCAGTGATCCTAGCGGGGGAGCAACAGATACGCAGTATTTT.

The chain carries TRBV5-1 and TRBJ1-1, with 7 nucleotides matching TRBD1. The CDR3 runs to 15 residues. V shed 6 bases, J shed 4 bases, and the junction held 12 bases outside the gene matches. Germline V gives CDR1 SGHRS, CDR2 YFSETQ. CDR3 protein: CASTRLQQGTTEAFF. The DNA of the CDR3 is TGCGCCAGCACCCGACTACAACAGGGGACCACTGAAGCTTTCTTT. Filled out from reference TRBV5-1 and TRBJ1-1, the complete variable domain reads KAGVTQTPRYLIKTRGQQVTLSCSPISGHRSVSWYQQTPGQGLQFLFEYFSETQRNKGNFPGRFSGRQFSNSRSEMNVSTLELGDSALYLCASTRLQQGTTEAFFGQGTRLTVV.

V and J are TRBV2 and TRBJ2-3, with TRBD2 identical over 9 bases. This CDR3 comprises 14 residues. Per germline, CDR1 SNHLY and CDR2 FYNNEI. J gave up 0 bases and V 7 bases, and 2 bases lay outside the gene matches. The DNA for the CDR3 is TGTGCCAGCAAGGGACTAGCTAGCACAGATACGCAGTATTTT. This encodes CASKGLASTDTQYF.

The J gene is TRBJ1-6, the V gene TRBV7-9; unclear D gene. The CDR3 length is 16 residues. CDR1 is SEHNR and CDR2 is FQNEAQ in the germline V gene (reference sequence). The V gene lost 0 bases and the J gene lost 0 bases, with 6 bases spanning the gap. The CDR3 DNA sequence: TGTGCCAGCAGCTTAGCAGCGAGCTCCTATAATTCACCCCTCCACTTT. Protein: CASSLAASSYNSPLHF.

This clone occurred a few times. The chain uses TRBV28 and TRBJ1-2; no firm D call. CDR1 and CDR2 from the germline V gene are MDHEN and SYDVKM. There are 13 residues in the CDR3. V lost 4 bases and J lost 3, with 9 bases in between. For the CDR3, the DNA is TGTGCCAGCAGTTCCACGAGGGACTATGGCTACACCTTC. This codes for CASSSTRDYGYTF.

The rearrangement joins TRBV18 to TRBJ1-1; no firm D call. Trimming stripped 11 bases from V and 1 base from J, with 20 bases between. Germline loops: CDR1 KGHSH, CDR2 LQKENI. The CDR3 is 15 amino acids. The chain's CDR3 is CASGGGNVGNTEAFF. CDR3 in DNA: TGTGCCTCAGGAGGAGGGAATGTCGGGAACACTGAAGCTTTCTTT.

This chain joins TRBV27 and TRBJ1-4; TRBD1 is a possible D gene (6 bases). V was cut by 5 bases and J by 5 bases, with 9 bases left in between. The CDR3 totals 13 residues. Germline V gives CDR1 MNHEY, CDR2 SMNVEV (reference sequence). The CDR3 region has the DNA TGTGCCAGCAGTAGGGGGATCAATGAAAAACTGTTTTTT. It translates to CASSRGINEKLFF.

The chain combines TRBV6-5 with TRBJ1-4, with D perhaps TRBD1 (6 bases). V dropped 6 bases and J dropped 7 bases, with 15 bases sitting between them. CDR3 length equals 14 residues. The germline V gene has CDR1 MNHEY and CDR2 SVGAGI. The CDR3 DNA reads as TGTGCCAGCAGCGCGGACAGTTGGGTTGAAAAACTGTTTTTT. Residues: CASSADSWVEKLFF.

The chain combines TRBV2 with TRBJ1-1, with D maybe TRBD1 (5 bases). V was clipped by 7 bases and J by 5 bases, with 11 bases between them. The CDR3 covers 12 residues. Germline CDR1 and CDR2: SNHLY and FYNNEI. The CDR3 loop reads CASNAEGTEAFF. The CDR3 DNA reads TGTGCCAGCAATGCGGAGGGGACTGAAGCTTTCTTT.

The chain couples TRBV19 to TRBJ2-1; 7 nucleotides match TRBD2. The CDR3 is 16 amino acids. The germline V gene has CDR1 LNHDA and CDR2 SQIVND (reference sequence). V trimming: 3 bases; J trimming: 2 bases; junction bases outside the gene matches: 7. The CDR3: CASSIGAGWAYNEQFF. The CDR3 DNA sequence: TGTGCCAGTAGTATTGGAGCGGGATGGGCCTACAATGAGCAGTTCTTC. The full variable domain, with the rest looked up from reference TRBV19 and TRBJ2-1, is DGGITQSPKYLFRKEGQNVTLSCEQNLNHDAMYWYRQDPGQGLRLIYYSQIVNDFQKGDIAEGYSVSREKKESFPLTVTSAQKNPTAFYLCASSIGAGWAYNEQFFGPGTRLTVL.

The chain employs TRBV3-1 (or the pseudogene TRBV3-2) and TRBJ2-2, with TRBD1 as a possible D gene (6 bases). V dropped 7 bases and J dropped 5 bases, with 11 bases sitting between them. Germline V gene data show CDR1 as LGHDT and CDR2 as YNNKEL (reference sequence). This CDR3 contains 13 residues. The DNA for the CDR3 is TGTGCCAGCACCCCACAGGGAACCGGGGAGCTGTTTTTT. This gives the protein CASTPQGTGELFF.

V gene TRBV6-4 combines with J gene TRBJ2-3; tentative D call: TRBD2 (5 bases). The CDR3 has 14 residues. Trimming pared 2 bases from V and 2 bases from J, leaving 8 bases between. Germline V lookup: CDR1 MRHNA, CDR2 SNTAGT. The CDR3 DNA reads TGTGCCAGCAGTGACGGGGAGTCCACAGATACGCAGTATTTT. This gives the protein CASSDGESTDTQYF.

The rearrangement joins TRBV15 to TRBJ2-1; TRBD2 aligns across 7 bases. With V trimmed by 5 bases and J by 11 bases, 6 bases remained unmatched. This CDR3 region has 12 residues. Germline-derived CDR1 and CDR2 are LNHNV and YYDKDF (reference sequence). CDR3 in DNA: TGTGCCACCAGCCAGCGGGGAAGCCAGCAGTTCTTC. Translated: CATSQRGSQQFF.

This chain uses TRBV5-1 with TRBJ2-2; a weak D match, TRBD2 (6 bases). Per germline, CDR1 SGHRS and CDR2 YFSETQ. The CDR3 is 14 amino acids. The V gene lost 6 bases and the J gene lost 4 bases, with 13 bases spanning the gap. The CDR3: CASTPQTSTGELFF. CDR3 nucleotides: TGCGCCAGCACGCCCCAGACTAGCACCGGGGAGCTGTTTTTT.

The CDR3 protein is CASSQDGTGDYGYTF. The CDR3 nucleotides read TGCGCCAGCAGCCAAGATGGAACAGGGGACTATGGCTACACCTTC. The genes are TRBV4-3 and TRBJ1-2; 7 bases fit TRBD1. Germline CDR1 reads LGHNA; CDR2 reads YSLEER. The CDR3 runs 15 residues. Trimming cost V 0 bases and J 3 bases; bases outside gene matches: 4.